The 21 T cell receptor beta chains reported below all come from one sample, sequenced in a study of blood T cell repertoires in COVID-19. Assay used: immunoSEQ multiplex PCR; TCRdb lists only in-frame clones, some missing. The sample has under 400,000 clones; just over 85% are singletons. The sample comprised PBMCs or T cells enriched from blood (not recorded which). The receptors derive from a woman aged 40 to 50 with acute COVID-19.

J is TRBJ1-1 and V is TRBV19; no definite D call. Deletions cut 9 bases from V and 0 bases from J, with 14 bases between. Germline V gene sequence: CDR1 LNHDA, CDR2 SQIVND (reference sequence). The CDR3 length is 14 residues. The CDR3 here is CASTLRGMNTEAFF. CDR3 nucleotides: TGTGCCAGCACCCTCCGAGGGATGAACACTGAAGCTTTCTTT. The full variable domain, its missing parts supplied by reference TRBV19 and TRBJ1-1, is DGGITQSPKYLFRKEGQNVTLSCEQNLNHDAMYWYRQDPGQGLRLIYYSQIVNDFQKGDIAEGYSVSREKKESFPLTVTSAQKNPTAFYLCASTLRGMNTEAFFGQGTRLTVV.

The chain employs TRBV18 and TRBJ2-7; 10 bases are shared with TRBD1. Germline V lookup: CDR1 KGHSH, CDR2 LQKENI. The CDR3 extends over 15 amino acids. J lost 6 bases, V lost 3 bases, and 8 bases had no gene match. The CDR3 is CASSPRAGTGAEQYF. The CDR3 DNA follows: TGTGCCAGCTCACCGCGTGCCGGGACAGGGGCCGAGCAGTACTTC.

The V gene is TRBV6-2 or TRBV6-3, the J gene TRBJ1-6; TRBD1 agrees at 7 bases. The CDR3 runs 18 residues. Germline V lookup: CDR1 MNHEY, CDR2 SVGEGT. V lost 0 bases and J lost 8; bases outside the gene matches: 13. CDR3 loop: CASSYSGQSKTGYSPLHF. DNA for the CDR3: TGTGCCAGCAGTTACTCGGGACAGTCGAAGACCGGGTATTCACCCCTCCACTTT.

CDR3 residues: CAISEGQGRNSPLHF. CDR3 DNA: TGTGCCATCAGTGAGGGTCAGGGGCGGAATTCACCCCTCCACTTT. The chain joins TRBV10-3 to TRBJ1-6, with a possible D match to TRBD1 (6 bases). Looked up from germline, CDR1 is ENHRY and CDR2 is SYGVKD. The CDR3 runs to 15 residues. V dropped 2 bases and J dropped 7 bases, with 12 bases sitting between them.

The CDR3 loop reads CASSISSRDTYEQYF. The CDR3 DNA reads TGTGCCAGTAGTATCTCCTCCCGGGACACTTACGAGCAGTACTTC. This chain connects TRBV19 to TRBJ2-7, with D maybe TRBD1 (6 bases). Germline V lookup: CDR1 LNHDA, CDR2 SQIVND (reference sequence). The CDR3 has 15 residues. Trimming removed 3 bases at V and 4 bases at J, with 16 bases between.

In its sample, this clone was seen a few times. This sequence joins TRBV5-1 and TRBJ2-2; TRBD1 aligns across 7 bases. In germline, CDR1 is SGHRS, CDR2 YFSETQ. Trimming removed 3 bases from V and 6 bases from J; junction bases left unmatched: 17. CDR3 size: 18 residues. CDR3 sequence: CASSSAALGQFEAGELFF. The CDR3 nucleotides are TGCGCCAGCAGCTCGGCTGCCTTGGGACAGTTCGAAGCCGGGGAGCTGTTTTTT.

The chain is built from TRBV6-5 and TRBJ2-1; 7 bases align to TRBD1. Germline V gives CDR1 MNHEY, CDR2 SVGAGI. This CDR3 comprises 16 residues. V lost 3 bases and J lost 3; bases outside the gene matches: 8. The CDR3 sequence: CASSYGLDRSYNEQFF. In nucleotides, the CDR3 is TGTGCCAGCAGTTATGGTCTGGACAGGAGCTACAATGAGCAGTTCTTC.

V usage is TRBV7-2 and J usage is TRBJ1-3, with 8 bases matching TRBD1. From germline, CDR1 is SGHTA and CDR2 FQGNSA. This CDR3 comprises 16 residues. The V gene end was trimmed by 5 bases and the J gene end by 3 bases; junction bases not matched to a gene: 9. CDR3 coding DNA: TGTGCCAGCAGCATCTACACCGGGACAGGTGGAAACACCATATATTTT. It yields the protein CASSIYTGTGGNTIYF.

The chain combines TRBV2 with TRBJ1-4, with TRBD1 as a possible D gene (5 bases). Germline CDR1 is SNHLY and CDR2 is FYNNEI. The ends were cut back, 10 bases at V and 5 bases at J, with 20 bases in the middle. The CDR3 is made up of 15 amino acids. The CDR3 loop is CATNVGGSGNEKLFF. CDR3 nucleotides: TGTGCCACCAACGTGGGGGGGTCGGGGAATGAAAAACTGTTTTTT.

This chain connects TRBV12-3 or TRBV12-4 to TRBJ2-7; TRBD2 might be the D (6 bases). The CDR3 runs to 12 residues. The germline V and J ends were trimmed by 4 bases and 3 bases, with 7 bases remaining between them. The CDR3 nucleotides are TGTGCCAGCAGTTACGGGGGCTACGAGCAGTACTTC. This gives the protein CASSYGGYEQYF.

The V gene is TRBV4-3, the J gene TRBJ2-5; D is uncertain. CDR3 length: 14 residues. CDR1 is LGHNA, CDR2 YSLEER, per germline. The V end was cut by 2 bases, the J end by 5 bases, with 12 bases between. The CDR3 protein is CASSQTTLRETQYF. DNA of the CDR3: TGCGCCAGCAGCCAAACTACCCTGCGGGAGACCCAGTACTTC.

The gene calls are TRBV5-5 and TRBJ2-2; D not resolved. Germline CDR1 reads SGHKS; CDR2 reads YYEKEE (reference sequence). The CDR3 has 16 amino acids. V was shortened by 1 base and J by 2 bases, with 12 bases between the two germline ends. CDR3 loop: CASSLQAIVNTGELFF. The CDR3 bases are TGTGCCAGCAGCTTGCAGGCCATCGTAAACACCGGGGAGCTGTTTTTT.

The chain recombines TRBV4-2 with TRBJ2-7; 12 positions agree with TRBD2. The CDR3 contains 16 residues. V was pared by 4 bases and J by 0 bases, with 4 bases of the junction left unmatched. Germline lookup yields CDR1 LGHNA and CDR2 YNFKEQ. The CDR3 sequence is CASSRKTSGSSYEQYF. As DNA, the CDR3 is TGTGCCAGCAGCCGAAAGACTAGCGGGAGCTCCTACGAGCAGTACTTC.

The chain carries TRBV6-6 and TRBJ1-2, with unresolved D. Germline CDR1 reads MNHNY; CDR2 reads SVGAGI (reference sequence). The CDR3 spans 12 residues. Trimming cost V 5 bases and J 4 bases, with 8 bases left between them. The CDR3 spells CASSPRGYGYTF. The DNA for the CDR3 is TGTGCCAGCAGTCCCCGGGGCTATGGCTACACCTTC.

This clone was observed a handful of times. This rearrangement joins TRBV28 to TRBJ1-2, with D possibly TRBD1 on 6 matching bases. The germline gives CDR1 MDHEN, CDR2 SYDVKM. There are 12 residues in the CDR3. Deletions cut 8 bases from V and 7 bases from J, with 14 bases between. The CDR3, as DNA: TGTGCCAGCGGGGGCGATTACTCTGGCTACACCTTC. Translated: CASGGDYSGYTF.

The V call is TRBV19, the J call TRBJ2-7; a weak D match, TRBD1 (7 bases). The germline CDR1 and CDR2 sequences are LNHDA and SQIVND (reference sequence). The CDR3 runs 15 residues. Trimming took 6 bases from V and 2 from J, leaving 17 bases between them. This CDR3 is CASRKGQGGTYEQYF. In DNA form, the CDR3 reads TGTGCCAGTAGAAAGGGCCAGGGGGGCACCTACGAGCAGTACTTC.

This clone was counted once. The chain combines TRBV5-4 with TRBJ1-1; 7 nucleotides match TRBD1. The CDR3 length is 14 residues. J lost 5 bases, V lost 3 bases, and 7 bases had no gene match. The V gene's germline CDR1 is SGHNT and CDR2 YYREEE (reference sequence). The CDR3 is CASSSISGGTEAFF. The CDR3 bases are TGTGCCAGCAGCTCGATCTCAGGGGGAACTGAAGCTTTCTTT.

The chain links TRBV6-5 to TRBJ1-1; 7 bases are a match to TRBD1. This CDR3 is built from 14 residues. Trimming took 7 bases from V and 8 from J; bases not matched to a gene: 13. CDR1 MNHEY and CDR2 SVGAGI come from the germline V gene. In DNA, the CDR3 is TGTGCCAGCAAAACCCGGGACAGAAGTTTGGAAGCTTTCTTT. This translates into CASKTRDRSLEAFF.

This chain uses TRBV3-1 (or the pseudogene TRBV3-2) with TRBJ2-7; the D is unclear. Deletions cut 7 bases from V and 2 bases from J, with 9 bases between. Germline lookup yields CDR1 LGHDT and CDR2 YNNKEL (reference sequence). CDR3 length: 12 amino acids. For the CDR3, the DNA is TGTGCCAGCACCCACCCAACCTACGAGCAGTACTTC. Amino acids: CASTHPTYEQYF.

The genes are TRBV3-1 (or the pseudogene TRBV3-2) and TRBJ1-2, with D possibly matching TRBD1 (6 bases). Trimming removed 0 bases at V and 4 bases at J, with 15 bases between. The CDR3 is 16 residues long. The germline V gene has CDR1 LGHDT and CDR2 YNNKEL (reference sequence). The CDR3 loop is CASSQDVRQDFYGYTF. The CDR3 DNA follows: TGTGCCAGCAGCCAAGATGTCCGACAGGATTTCTATGGCTACACCTTC.

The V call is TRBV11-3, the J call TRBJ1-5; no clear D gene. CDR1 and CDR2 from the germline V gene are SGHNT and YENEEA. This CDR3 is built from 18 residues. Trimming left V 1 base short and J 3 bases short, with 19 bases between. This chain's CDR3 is CASSLVPFGGQNNQPQHF. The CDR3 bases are TGTGCCAGCAGCTTAGTGCCTTTCGGAGGGCAGAACAATCAGCCCCAGCATTTT.